This TCR beta chain is drawn from a study of cytotoxic CD8 clonotypes in ibrutinib-treated CLL. Study-level information: Response specimens were obtained following a median treatment duration of approximately 12 months, with a range of 6 to 36. Study-wide results and limits: Pretreatment clonality was elevated relative to age-matched healthy donors and paralleled circulating CD8+ T-cell counts. Public clonotypes showed up rarely, and on treatment they shrank or held steady.

CDR1 is MRHNA and CDR2 is SNTAGT in the germline V gene. The CDR3 loop spans 13 amino acids. V was pared by 7 bases and J by 6 bases, with 15 bases between. Only in-frame clones appear in the TCRdb table, and some are missing; sequencing was by immunoSEQ multiplex PCR. The table lists about 120,000 clones, approximately 58% of them singletons. This clone was seen more than once but under ten times. Its antigen is unknown. J is TRBJ1-1 and V is TRBV6-4; D remains ambiguous. Specimen: PBMCs, collected after 24 months of ibrutinib treatment. The source is a human donor with chronic lymphocytic leukemia. DNA for the CDR3: TGTGCCAGCATGACGTCGCCGGGCGCTGAAGCTTTCTTT. Encoded protein: CASMTSPGAEAFF.